This T cell receptor beta chain emerged from a study of blood T cells in healthy people across ages (dated by TCRdb to between 2014 and 2017). For context, the study as a whole: In model experiments, roughly one uniquely barcoded TCR beta cDNA molecule per two T cells was captured by template switching. To track age-related changes in TCR beta repertoire diversity, the study relied on deep sequencing normalized with unique cDNA molecular identifiers. Donors were grouped into four age groups: young (average roughly 17 years), middle-aged (approximately 41), aged (roughly 62) and long-lived (just over 80). Two additional independent replicas of 1 million unique cDNA reads from the same blood draw were analyzed for two donors (one aged 18 to 30 and one aged 80 or older). To avoid experimental bias, donors of different ages were randomly spread across the sequencing lanes.

A distance of 10 bases separates the germline ends of V and J, which lose 0 bases and 4 bases respectively. The CDR3 covers 15 residues, taking in both the cysteine and the phenylalanine. The only DNA kept is the CDR3, 45 bases in frame from the first base. In the germline V gene, CDR1 corresponds to MNHEY and CDR2 to SVGAGI. The library relied on 5' RACE. Data came from an Illumina HiSeq 2500. A second PCR of roughly 6 to 11 cycles was run with a J-beta primer mix and a sample-barcoded 5' primer. A template-switch 5' adaptor carrying 12 random nucleotides introduced a unique molecular identifier onto each TCR beta cDNA molecule. Each sample yielded at least 2.5 million CDR3-containing paired-end reads. First-strand cDNA synthesis was performed from all RNA using the Mint cDNA synthesis kit, with priming by a TRBC-specific oligonucleotide. Following uracil-DNA glycosylase treatment, all cDNA underwent a first 18-cycle PCR with the universal primers M1SS and BC2_uni_R. As for how the authors treated the data: For normalization, 1 million high-quality reads, each with a distinct molecular identifier, were randomly selected from each sample. Instead of being binned into consensus sequences, reads that shared molecular identifiers were thrown out. CDR3 identification, clonotype clustering and error correction used MiTCR with a Q25 quality threshold and the strictest error-elimination algorithm. Lower-bound total TCR beta diversity was estimated with a nonparametric unseen species model using Euler transformation. TCRdb's own reprocessing of the public reads used fastp at Q25 and MiXCR and kept productive beta chains. Every CDR3 protein is listed once, alongside the most common genes and DNA of its rows. For this entry, the V and J calls and clone size follow TCRdb and not the study's own pipeline. The sample table records roughly 1.4 million distinct CDR3 sequences; roughly 60% of these occur just once. The ten largest clones add up to approximately 7% of the sample.

The study at large found these results: Because donor CMV infection status was unknown, age-related changes in expanded clonotypes were potentially confounded. As age increased, observed TCR beta diversity per million T cells dropped in a roughly linear way, and a significant reduction was already evident by age about 36. There was a strong correlation between observed TCR beta diversity and the percentage of naive T cells measured by flow cytometry. Bulk unsorted PBMC profiling prevented conclusive comparison of naive and antigen-experienced compartments. Estimates of total diversity based on one million sequenced T cells were regarded as lower bounds and as underestimates. The long-lived group showed more naive CD4+ T cells, fewer expanded clones and increased TCR diversity than the aged group, suggesting age selection.

Systemically healthy Caucasian individuals from Russia, 35 to 50 in total and aged about 6 to 100 years, were included as donors. Around 10 milliliters of peripheral blood were drawn from each donor into EDTA-treated Vacutainer tubes. Ficoll-Paque density-gradient centrifugation was used to isolate PBMCs, with at least 7 million per sample. Total RNA was extracted from PBMCs with Trizol reagent, with at least 6 micrograms obtained per sample. For every donor, an aliquot of PBMCs went through flow cytometry to measure the percentages of naive CD45RAhigh/CD27high T cells. Of note for this clonotype: The antigen it recognizes is unknown. Per-base quality was not reported, and no clone a single base away is much larger than it.

Sequenced: blood. The sequence joins TRBV6-5 to TRBJ2-1, with TRBD1 perhaps the D gene, on 6 matching bases. The receptor was derived from a man between 18 and 35 years old in good health. Read as DNA, the sequence is TGTGCCAGCAGTTACTCGACAGGTATTTACAATGAGCAGTTCTTC. The encoded protein is CASSYSTGIYNEQFF.